These 3 T cell receptor beta chains share one sample of origin, sequenced in a study of T cell responses to AZD1222 COVID-19 vaccine. Data came from immunoSEQ multiplex PCR; TCRdb stores just in-frame clones and leaves some out. The sample carries tens of thousands of clones, roughly three quarters recorded once. Sequencing was performed on peripheral blood, taken on day 0 of MenACWY control vaccination. Source of these receptors: an adult in good health.

The chain recombines TRBV9 with TRBJ1-3; TRBD1 might be the D (6 bases). V was cut by 0 bases and J by 1 base, with 14 bases left in between. This CDR3 is 17 amino acids long. Germline V gene sequence: CDR1 SGDLS, CDR2 YYNGEE. This chain's CDR3 is CASSVVPTGVSGNTIYF. CDR3 nucleotide sequence: TGTGCCAGCAGCGTAGTCCCGACAGGAGTTTCTGGAAACACCATATATTTT. Full variable domain (missing parts from reference TRBV9 and TRBJ1-3): DSGVTQTPKHLITATGQRVTLRCSPRSGDLSVYWYQQSLDQGLQFLIQYYNGEERAKGNILERFSAQQFPDLHSELNLSSLELGDSALYFCASSVVPTGVSGNTIYFGEGSWLTVV.

The CDR3 DNA reads TGTGCCAGCAGCAAGTCGACAGGAAGATATGGCTACACCTTC. Protein product: CASSKSTGRYGYTF. This chain links TRBV28 with TRBJ1-2, with a tentative D call TRBD1 (6 bases). Between the trimmed V and J ends, which lost 6 bases and 5 bases, there was a span of 16 bases. Germline loops: CDR1 MDHEN, CDR2 SYDVKM. This CDR3 is built from 14 residues.

The chain is built from TRBV28 and TRBJ2-5; 14 bases map to TRBD2. After removal of 4 bases from V and 2 bases from J, the junction contained 12 bases not matched to a gene. Germline-derived CDR1 and CDR2 are MDHEN and SYDVKM. The CDR3 totals 19 residues. CDR3 DNA sequence: TGTGCCAGCAGTTCCCAGACTAGCGGGAGGGTTACTAAACAAGAGACCCAGTACTTC. This sequence encodes CASSSQTSGRVTKQETQYF.